Shown below are 7 T cell receptor beta chains from a single sample sequenced in a study of cytomegalovirus exposure and HLA in healthy donors. In the PCR, 60 Vbeta and 13 Jbeta primers were used. Here immunoSEQ multiplex PCR was the method, and the copy in TCRdb shows in-frame clones only, minus some. The sample yields over 150,000 clones, around 83% seen once. Sequencing was performed on PBMCs. All receptors derive from a girl aged 2-10 years in good health and CMV-seropositive.

The chain employs TRBV7-2 and TRBJ2-1; a possible D gene is TRBD2 (6 bases). The CDR3 contains 17 residues. CDR1 and CDR2 from the germline V gene are SGHTA and FQGNSA. Trimming took off 5 bases at V and 3 bases at J, with 20 bases between the two ends. For the CDR3, the DNA is TGTGCCAGCAGCCCGTCACCGGGACCCGGGGGCTACAATGAGCAGTTCTTC. Translated: CASSPSPGPGGYNEQFF.

This chain uses TRBV28 with TRBJ1-2, with unresolved D. Per germline, CDR1 MDHEN and CDR2 SYDVKM. The CDR3 runs 14 residues. The V end lost 6 bases, the J end lost 2 bases, and 13 bases lay between the germline ends. The CDR3, as DNA: TGTGCCAGCAGCAATCCAACAAGAAACTATGGCTACACCTTC. This sequence encodes CASSNPTRNYGYTF.

The chain carries TRBV19 and TRBJ1-5; 7 positions agree with TRBD1. CDR1 and CDR2 (germline): LNHDA, SQIVND (reference sequence). The CDR3 is made up of 14 amino acids. The junction had 7 bases not matched to a gene; V was cut back by 5 bases and J by 6 bases. The CDR3 DNA reads as TGTGCCAGTAGTCTGTCGACAGGGCCTCAGCCCCAGCATTTT. Its translation: CASSLSTGPQPQHF.

The gene calls are TRBV29-1 and TRBJ2-7, with D tentatively TRBD2 (5 bases). The CDR3 extends over 12 amino acids. Trimming removed 4 bases at V and 3 bases at J, with 10 bases between. CDR1 is SQVTM and CDR2 is ANQGSEA in the germline V gene. The CDR3 is CSVVGSGYEQYF. CDR3 nucleotide sequence: TGCAGCGTTGTGGGCAGCGGCTACGAGCAGTACTTC.

This chain joins TRBV10-1 and TRBJ1-2; TRBD1 is a possible D gene (6 bases). Trimming took 6 bases from V and 0 from J, leaving 8 bases between them. CDR3 length equals 13 residues. The germline V gene has CDR1 WNHNN and CDR2 SYGVQD (reference sequence). The CDR3 DNA reads as TGCGCCAGCAGCAGGGGCTCTAACTATGGCTACACCTTC. Translating it yields CASSRGSNYGYTF.

The genes are TRBV29-1 and TRBJ1-1; 11 bases line up with TRBD1. V gave up 7 bases and J gave up 6 bases; unmatched junction bases: 7. The CDR3 runs 13 residues. The germline V gene has CDR1 SQVTM and CDR2 ANQGSEA. CDR3 amino acids: CSAGQGAGAEAFF. The CDR3 DNA reads TGCAGCGCTGGACAGGGGGCCGGCGCTGAAGCTTTCTTT.

The chain is built from TRBV5-4 and TRBJ2-5, with TRBD2 identical over 7 bases. Germline CDR1 SGHNT, CDR2 YYREEE (reference sequence). The trim removed 6 bases at V and 5 bases at J, leaving 10 bases unmatched. The CDR3 runs 14 residues. CDR3 region: CASNFQAGDETQYF. CDR3 nucleotides: TGTGCCAGCAACTTTCAGGCGGGGGATGAGACCCAGTACTTC.